Listed here is a single T cell receptor beta chain. The data originate from a study of CD8 T cells in Susac syndrome. CDR1 is KGHDR, CDR2 SFDVKD, per germline. The CDR3 has 12 amino acids. Between the trimmed V and J ends, which lost 5 bases and 11 bases, there was a span of 12 bases. Random hexamers were used to reverse transcribe the RNA input (roughly 0.5 to 1 ug). The authors amplified TCR beta CDR3 across 54 Vbeta and 13 Jbeta using immunoSEQ multiplex PCR. TCRdb independently ran MiXCR on the immunoSEQ multiplex PCR reads; one entry per CDR3 protein. Of roughly 50,000 distinct CDR3 sequences detected, 93% appear once; the ten largest clones hold roughly 0.58%.

The rearrangement joins TRBV24-1 to TRBJ1-5; D remains ambiguous. Specimen: CD8+ T cells from PBMCs. The sequence was obtained from a human donor in good health. This CDR3 is CATSGSGPAQHF. CDR3 nucleotide sequence: TGTGCCACCAGTGGATCTGGTCCGGCCCAGCATTTT.